The 16 T cell receptor beta chains below were found in one sample sequenced in a study of blood T cells in healthy people across ages (dated by TCRdb to the mid-2010s). Library generation was performed with 5' RACE. Sequencing relied on an Illumina HiSeq 2500. The second PCR ran for about 6 to 12 cycles and used a J-beta primer mix along with a sample-barcoded 5' primer. TCRdb itself trimmed the public reads at Q25 with fastp, ran MiXCR and retained productive beta chains. Merged by CDR3 protein, the rows form single entries marked with the most common genes and DNA. Recorded for this sample are 800,000 or so distinct CDR3 sequences; 25% of them occurred a single time. The ten largest clones represent more than 3% of the sample. These records were also assigned to another study, of T cells of mothers and their children.

Material: blood. The receptor source for this set is a boy aged 5-17 years in good health.

The V and J genes are TRBV4-2 and TRBJ1-1; possibly TRBD1 for D (6 bases). The CDR3 has 16 amino acids. Germline V lookup: CDR1 LGHNA, CDR2 YNFKEQ. V lost 0 bases and J 6 bases, leaving 17 bases between the germline ends. The CDR3: CASSQDKGGALSEAFF. The CDR3 nucleotides read TGTGCCAGCAGCCAAGATAAAGGGGGGGCTCTATCTGAAGCTTTCTTT.

This clonotype has just a few counts. The chain has TRBV6-2 or TRBV6-3 and TRBJ1-1; 9 bases are shared with TRBD1. The CDR3 totals 15 residues. Losses at the gene ends were 5 bases for V and 1 base for J; bases not matched to a gene: 5. Germline values: CDR1 MNHEY, CDR2 SVGEGT. CDR3 region: CASSNRDRANTEAFF. Written as DNA, the CDR3 is TGTGCCAGCAGTAACCGGGACAGGGCGAACACTGAAGCTTTCTTT.

This chain links TRBV3-1 with TRBJ2-3; 9 bases are a match to TRBD2. The V and J ends lost 3 bases and 6 bases, in that order; junction bases with no gene match: 16. Germline V CDR1 and CDR2: LGHDT, YNNKEL (reference sequence). This CDR3 has 18 residues. The CDR3 here is CASSQDDALAGAMDTQYF. Written as DNA, the CDR3 is TGTGCCAGCAGCCAGGACGACGCGTTAGCGGGGGCGATGGATACGCAGTATTTT.

This clonotype was observed a handful of times. V and J are TRBV7-9 and TRBJ2-2; D unresolved. Germline CDR1 is SEHNR and CDR2 is FQNEAQ (reference sequence). The CDR3 extends over 17 amino acids. V shed 4 bases and J shed 5 bases, with 20 bases lying between them. The CDR3 DNA reads TGTGCCAGCAGCTCGGGCCCGGTGAATCGATGGACCGGGGAGCTGTTTTTT. It is translated as CASSSGPVNRWTGELFF.

The V call is TRBV18, the J call TRBJ2-5; TRBD1 might be the D (6 bases). V shed 4 bases and J shed 4 bases, with 16 bases lying between them. The CDR3 sequence is 15 residues long. CDR1 KGHSH and CDR2 LQKENI come from the germline V gene. The CDR3 reads CASSQQSGTTETQYF. The CDR3 nucleotides are TGTGCCAGCTCACAACAATCCGGGACAACAGAGACCCAGTACTTC.

This clonotype was counted only a few times. The V call is TRBV28, the J call TRBJ2-1; 7 bases are a match to TRBD1. This CDR3 contains 15 residues. The germline V gene has CDR1 MDHEN and CDR2 SYDVKM. The V gene end was trimmed by 3 bases and the J gene end by 3 bases; junction bases not matched to a gene: 5. The CDR3 DNA reads TGTGCCAGCAGTTTGGGACAGAAGTACTACAATGAGCAGTTCTTC. Translation: CASSLGQKYYNEQFF.

This clonotype appeared a few times. V gene TRBV7-9 combines with J gene TRBJ2-3; TRBD2 matches at 8 bases. Germline values: CDR1 SEHNR, CDR2 FQNEAQ (reference sequence). J was trimmed by 6 bases and V by 2 bases; bases with no gene match: 10. CDR3 length: 16 residues. As DNA, the CDR3 is TGTGCCAGCAGCTTACTCGTAGCGGGGTTTGAGGATACGCAGTATTTT. Translation: CASSLLVAGFEDTQYF.

This clonotype was observed a handful of times. The chain uses TRBV28 and TRBJ2-7; D unclear. Germline assignment: CDR1 MDHEN and CDR2 SYDVKM. This CDR3 is built from 15 residues. The V gene lost 5 bases and the J gene lost 8 bases, with 22 bases spanning the gap. The CDR3 DNA follows: TGTGCCAGCAGTCCAACGACGGAAGGGCAGATAAAGCAGTACTTC. Protein product: CASSPTTEGQIKQYF.

The CDR3 DNA reads as TGTGCCAGCAGTTACGACAGCCCGTCCAGCGGGACCCAGTACTTC. Translation: CASSYDSPSSGTQYF. V gene TRBV6-6 combines with J gene TRBJ2-5; D possibly uses TRBD1 or TRBD2 (5 bases each). The CDR3 sequence is 15 residues long. The germline V and J ends were trimmed by 2 bases and 7 bases, with 17 bases remaining between them. In germline, CDR1 is MNHNY, CDR2 SVGAGI (reference sequence).

V is TRBV12-3 or TRBV12-4 and J is TRBJ1-1, with D hard to call. The CDR3 totals 13 residues. The V gene lost 6 bases and the J gene lost 5 bases, with 13 bases spanning the gap. CDR3 nucleotides: TGTGCCAGCAGGGAATCGAGTTCTACTGAAGCTTTCTTT. Translation gives CASRESSSTEAFF.

As regards this clonotype: Compared with germline, one end of the junction differs, possibly owing to a read error. This rearrangement joins TRBV4-3 to TRBJ2-5; the match to TRBD2 covers 8 bases. The DNA end favors TRBJ2-7, so the J call may be wrong. This CDR3 region has 18 residues. Germline loops: CDR1 LGHNA, CDR2 YSLEER. This CDR3 is CAGSQGLGTHLHSYEQYF. The CDR3 nucleotides are TGCGCCGGCAGCCAGGGACTAGGAACCCACCTTCACTCCTACGAGCAGTACTTC.

CDR3 region: CASKGQGPTVAYNEQFF. CDR3 in DNA: TGTGCCAGCAAGGGACAGGGACCGACCGTGGCCTACAATGAGCAGTTCTTC. This chain joins TRBV6-2 or TRBV6-3 and TRBJ2-1; 9 nucleotides line up with TRBD1. The CDR3 covers 17 residues. V was clipped by 7 bases and J by 2 bases; unmatched bases: 12. Germline values: CDR1 MNHEY, CDR2 SVGEGT.

This clonotype was seen a handful of times. The chain combines TRBV20-1 with TRBJ2-5, with 9 positions matching TRBD1. The end of the DNA fits TRBJ2-7 better, so the J call may be wrong. The length of the CDR3 is 16 residues. Germline CDR1 reads DFQATT; CDR2 reads SNEGSKA (reference sequence). The CDR3 sequence is CSARDRWTGERPEQYF. CDR3 sequence (DNA): TGCAGTGCTAGAGATAGGTGGACAGGGGAGCGACCCGAGCAGTACTTC.

This clonotype was seen a handful of times. Here the CDR3 DNA reads TGTGCCAGCAGTTACGGGACTAGCGGGAGTAAGCAGTACTTC. It encodes CASSYGTSGSKQYF. The chain is built from TRBV6-6 and TRBJ2-7; 14 nucleotides line up with TRBD2. Germline assignment: CDR1 MNHNY and CDR2 SVGAGI (reference sequence). V was pared by 2 bases and J by 8 bases, with 2 bases of the junction left unmatched. This CDR3 has 14 amino acids.

This clonotype was seen repeatedly, ten times or more. This chain uses TRBV28 with TRBJ2-3; D might be TRBD2 (5 bases). The ends were cut back, 2 bases at V and 3 bases at J, with 6 bases in the middle. CDR3 length: 13 residues. Germline V gives CDR1 MDHEN, CDR2 SYDVKM. CDR3 coding DNA: TGTGCCAGCAGTTTACCGGGAACAGATACGCAGTATTTT. This sequence encodes CASSLPGTDTQYF.

This clonotype occurred a few times. The chain couples TRBV12-3 or TRBV12-4 to TRBJ2-5, with D perhaps matching TRBD1 (6 bases). The CDR3 length is 15 residues. The V end lost 4 bases, the J end lost 0 bases, and 12 bases lay between the germline ends. As DNA, the CDR3 is TGTGCCAGCAGTTCTTCAGGGGTAGACCAAGAGACCCAGTACTTC. This encodes CASSSSGVDQETQYF.